This section outlines one T cell receptor (beta chain) sequence together with its context. Its antigen is as yet unknown. Gene names refer to mouse genes. The read halts 1 residue ahead of the CDR3 end, with the missing end drawn from the germline J gene. V gave up 6 bases and J gave up 6 bases, with 15 bases separating them. CDR1 and CDR2 (germline): SGHLS, HYDKME. This CDR3 comprises 13 residues. Clones were sequenced by immunoSEQ multiplex PCR, and TCRdb holds only the in-frame ones, with some missing. The sample has about 5,500 clones; 45% to 55% are singletons. The time point: mouse harvest day 7 after allogeneic transplant. Each mouse received 10^7 T-cell-depleted marrow cells plus 10^6 splenic CD5+ T cells by tail vein. Mice had MHC-mismatched B6 into BALB/c GVHD, sampled day 7 or 14. The data stem from a study of tissue T cells after allogeneic stem cell transplantation. Notes on the study in general: Anatomically similar tissues had similar TCR repertoires within each patient. Tissue-detected TCR repertoire was only partly captured by blood and spleen T cells.

The chain carries TRBV12-2 and TRBJ2-5; weak D call: TRBD2 (6 bases). The sequence was collected from a female BALB/c mouse given C57BL/6 T cells with graft-versus-host disease after an allogeneic hematopoietic cell transplant. The sequenced material came from gut tissue. The CDR3 DNA, read in part, is TGTGCCAGCCTCCGCTCCCTGGGGGACACCCAGTAC. This translates into CASLRSLGDTQY. The whole CDR3 region reads CASLRSLGDTQYF. Full variable domain (outside the CDR3, taken from reference TRBV12-2 and TRBJ2-5): NSGVVQSPRYIIKGKGERSILKCIPISGHLSVAWYQQTQGQELKFFIQHYDKMERDKGNLPSRFSVQQFDDYHSEMNMSALELEDSAVYFCASLRSLGDTQYFGPGTRLLVL.